A single sample is the source of the 14 T cell receptor beta chains below, sequenced in a study of blood T cell repertoires in COVID-19. Some clones are missing from TCRdb's copy, which holds only in-frame ones; the method was immunoSEQ multiplex PCR. The sample consists of about 120,000 clones, 90% of them appearing once. The sequencing input was peripheral blood. The source is a human donor with active COVID-19. The donor label of this sample is uncertain.

This chain joins TRBV11-2 and TRBJ2-5; possibly TRBD2 for D (6 bases). Germline CDR1 SGHAT, CDR2 FQNNGV. The CDR3 length is 14 residues. Trimming left V 3 bases short and J 5 bases short, with 13 bases between. The chain's CDR3 is CASSFGVAGETQYF. CDR3 DNA sequence: TGTGCCAGCAGCTTTGGGGTCGCGGGGGAGACCCAGTACTTC.

The chain uses TRBV24-1 and TRBJ2-1; D remains ambiguous. Trimming stripped 2 bases from V and 8 bases from J, with 15 bases between. CDR3 length: 15 amino acids. Germline V gives CDR1 KGHDR, CDR2 SFDVKD. CDR3 residues: CATSDSHPSSDEQFF. The CDR3, as DNA: TGTGCCACCAGTGATTCTCACCCCAGCAGCGATGAGCAGTTCTTC.

The rearrangement uses TRBV7-6 and TRBJ1-6; 7 nucleotides agree with TRBD1. V was clipped by 4 bases and J by 8 bases; unmatched bases: 8. This CDR3 region has 15 residues. CDR1 is SGHVS and CDR2 is FNYEAQ in the germline V gene. CDR3 loop: CASSSGQRAYSPLHF. CDR3 DNA: TGTGCCAGCAGCTCGGGACAGCGAGCCTATTCACCCCTCCACTTT.

The chain links TRBV29-1 to TRBJ1-2, with D perhaps matching TRBD1 (6 bases). The CDR3 contains 13 residues. CDR1 and CDR2 (germline): SQVTM, ANQGSEA. V was cut by 7 bases and J by 6 bases, with 18 bases left in between. Written as DNA, the CDR3 is TGCAGCGGAGCGGGGGGCGAAACGCATGGCTACACCTTC. Translation: CSGAGGETHGYTF.

The CDR3 loop reads CASSQGLADTGELFF. Written as DNA, the CDR3 is TGTGCCAGCAGCCAGGGACTAGCCGACACCGGGGAGCTGTTTTTT. V and J are TRBV7-9 and TRBJ2-2, with 9 nucleotides matching TRBD2. Unmatched junction bases numbered 4, after V lost 5 bases and J lost 3 bases. This CDR3 spans 15 amino acids. Germline V gene lookup returns CDR1 SEHNR and CDR2 FQNEAQ (reference sequence).

The CDR3 protein is CASSQDRGQGATEAFF. The CDR3 DNA is TGCGCCAGCAGCCAAGATAGAGGACAGGGGGCGACTGAAGCTTTCTTT. This rearrangement joins TRBV4-1 to TRBJ1-1; TRBD1 aligns across 11 bases. This CDR3 is built from 16 residues. V dropped 0 bases and J dropped 5; count of bases not matched to a gene: 5. The germline CDR1 and CDR2 sequences are MGHRA and YSYEKL.

The CDR3 coding sequence is TGCGCCAGCAGCTTGGGCTCCGGGGAGGCCGGGGAGCTGTTTTTT. Protein product: CASSLGSGEAGELFF. V is TRBV5-1 and J is TRBJ2-2; D is perhaps TRBD2 (6 bases). The CDR3 spans 15 residues. CDR1 SGHRS and CDR2 YFSETQ come from the germline V gene. V lost 0 bases and J 6 bases, leaving 12 bases between the germline ends.

Here the CDR3 DNA reads TGTGCCAGCAGCTTTGACAGGAGCTCCTACAATGAGCAGTTCTTC. It yields the protein CASSFDRSSYNEQFF. The chain links TRBV11-2 to TRBJ2-1; maybe TRBD1 (6 bases). This CDR3 has 15 residues. V was pared by 3 bases and J by 0 bases, with 9 bases between. Germline lookup yields CDR1 SGHAT and CDR2 FQNNGV.

This chain uses TRBV28 with TRBJ1-1; TRBD1 matches 8 bases. Trimming took 5 bases from V and 7 from J; bases not matched to a gene: 9. Germline V gives CDR1 MDHEN, CDR2 SYDVKM. This CDR3 is built from 14 residues. The CDR3 reads CASSTKGQGLEAFF. DNA of the CDR3: TGTGCCAGCAGTACAAAAGGACAGGGCCTTGAAGCTTTCTTT.

V is TRBV5-8 and J is TRBJ2-3; TRBD2 agrees at 16 bases. The ends lost 2 bases at V and 6 bases at J; junction bases unmatched: 6. The CDR3 has 17 amino acids. Germline V gene lookup returns CDR1 SGHTS and CDR2 YDEGEE. CDR3 region: CASSFAGTSGGVDTQYF. The DNA for the CDR3 is TGTGCCAGCAGCTTCGCCGGGACTAGCGGGGGGGTGGATACGCAGTATTTT.

The chain links TRBV4-1 to TRBJ2-5; TRBD2 agrees at 8 bases. Per the germline V gene, CDR1 is MGHRA and CDR2 is YSYEKL. There are 17 residues in the CDR3. V lost 0 bases to trimming and J lost 5 bases; unmatched junction nucleotides: 11. The CDR3 region is CASSQDSGIAGLETQYF. Written as DNA, the CDR3 is TGCGCCAGCAGCCAAGATTCCGGAATAGCGGGGCTGGAGACCCAGTACTTC.

The J gene is TRBJ1-2, the V gene TRBV27, with 12 positions matching TRBD1. In germline, CDR1 is MNHEY, CDR2 SMNVEV (reference sequence). With 5 bases clipped from V and 4 bases from J, the junction kept 5 bases outside the gene matches. CDR3 size: 15 residues. CDR3 amino acids: CASSLRGQGAYGYTF. The CDR3 DNA follows: TGTGCCAGCAGTCTTCGGGGACAGGGGGCCTATGGCTACACCTTC.

This clone was detected only a few times. The chain employs TRBV19 and TRBJ2-2; possibly TRBD1 for D (6 bases). Trimming stripped 6 bases from V and 6 bases from J, with 20 bases between. Germline CDR1 is LNHDA and CDR2 is SQIVND (reference sequence). CDR3 length: 16 residues. The DNA of the CDR3 is TGTGCCAGTAGCCCCGCCCGGGGACAAGGCCCCGGGGAGCTGTTTTTT. Translating gives CASSPARGQGPGELFF. The full variable domain, its missing parts supplied by reference TRBV19 and TRBJ2-2, is DGGITQSPKYLFRKEGQNVTLSCEQNLNHDAMYWYRQDPGQGLRLIYYSQIVNDFQKGDIAEGYSVSREKKESFPLTVTSAQKNPTAFYLCASSPARGQGPGELFFGEGSRLTVL.

J is TRBJ2-3 and V is TRBV29-1; a possible D gene is TRBD2 (6 bases). CDR3 length equals 15 residues. CDR1 is SQVTM and CDR2 is ANQGSEA in the germline V gene. V was pared by 3 bases and J by 3 bases, with 16 bases between. The CDR3 nucleotides are TGCAGCGTTGAGATAATGGGGGGTAGGACAGATACGCAGTATTTT. Its translation: CSVEIMGGRTDTQYF.